The TCR beta chain under discussion was sequenced for a study of cytomegalovirus exposure and HLA in healthy donors. CDR1 and CDR2 from the germline V gene are SGHAT and FQNNGV. V trimming: 6 bases; J trimming: 3 bases; junction bases outside the gene matches: 9. This CDR3 has 15 residues. Donors had nominal health at sampling but likely had unrecorded immune exposures. This clone was seen only a few times. Antigen: not known. Whole-study results and caveats: Most CMV-associated TCR beta chains were later found to appear HLA-restricted. What a later analysis showed was that several of the most significant clusters appeared linked to common viral pathogens.

Primers included in the PCR were 60 Vbeta and 13 Jbeta primers. Original processing methods: Later reanalysis found tens of millions of unique TCR beta chains, 10 million to 12 million of them shared. Produced via immunoSEQ multiplex PCR; TCRdb's table is partial and in-frame only. The V and J calls and the clone size are those of that table, but D and trimming were determined from the DNA. The sample carries 150,000 or so clones, approximately 80% recorded once. The clonotype originates from a woman aged 18-35 years in good health and CMV-seronegative. The chain joins TRBV11-2 to TRBJ2-5, with 8 positions matching TRBD1. The sample taken for sequencing was PBMCs. The DNA for the CDR3 is TGTGCCAGCAGTCGTACAACAGGGGGAGAAGAGACCCAGTACTTC. It is translated as CASSRTTGGEETQYF.